A selection of T cell receptor beta chains follows, all from one sample in a study of T cell changes during pregnancy in multiple sclerosis. Assay used: immunoSEQ multiplex PCR; TCRdb lists only in-frame clones, some missing. The sample has 30,000 to 50,000 clones, just over 90% seen once. Here the sequenced sample was CD4+ T cells from peripheral blood mononuclear cells, taken in the first trimester of pregnancy. Receptor source: a female donor in good health, enrolled as a control in a pregnancy study. Each CDR3 is given with its conserved first and last residue. Each record gives: clone size, J gene, D gene, V gene, CDR3 protein, CDR3 DNA. The D gene is left open where the match is weak. Clone size is not always given. Where it is, it says once, few, many or a class for expanded clones.

clone_size: -; j_call: TRBJ1-6; d_call: TRBD1; v_call: TRBV4-2; cdr3_aa: CASSQAQGQGNSPLHF; cdr3_nt: TGTGCCAGCAGCCAAGCCCAAGGACAGGGTAATTCACCCCTCCACTTT
clone_size: -; j_call: TRBJ1-2; d_call: -; v_call: TRBV20-1; cdr3_aa: CSAATGFGYTF; cdr3_nt: TGCAGTGCTGCAACAGGATTTGGCTACACCTTC
clone_size: -; j_call: TRBJ2-7; d_call: -; v_call: TRBV28; cdr3_aa: CASSLRGSTYEQYF; cdr3_nt: TGTGCCAGCAGTTTAAGGGGCAGTACCTACGAGCAGTACTTC
clone_size: -; j_call: TRBJ2-1; d_call: -; v_call: TRBV9; cdr3_aa: CASSVRGTLRDEQFF; cdr3_nt: TGTGCCAGCAGCGTAAGAGGAACCCTGAGGGATGAGCAGTTCTTC
clone_size: once; j_call: TRBJ2-3; d_call: TRBD1; v_call: TRBV5-1; cdr3_aa: CASSDDRAGDTQYF; cdr3_nt: TGCGCCAGCAGCGACGACAGGGCCGGAGATACGCAGTATTTT
clone_size: -; j_call: TRBJ1-2; d_call: -; v_call: TRBV28; cdr3_aa: CASTIIAGGYTF; cdr3_nt: TGTGCCAGCACAATCATCGCGGGGGGCTACACCTTC
clone_size: -; j_call: TRBJ2-5; d_call: -; v_call: TRBV7-2; cdr3_aa: CASSLASGELETQYF; cdr3_nt: TGTGCCAGCAGCTTAGCGTCCGGGGAGCTAGAGACCCAGTACTTC
clone_size: few; j_call: TRBJ1-6; d_call: TRBD1; v_call: TRBV7-9; cdr3_aa: CATTAPGQGNSPLHF; cdr3_nt: TGTGCCACCACGGCCCCGGGACAGGGGAATTCACCCCTCCACTTT
clone_size: -; j_call: TRBJ2-7; d_call: -; v_call: TRBV2; cdr3_aa: CASSGEGHYSYEQYF; cdr3_nt: TGTGCCAGCAGTGGGGAGGGACACTACTCCTACGAGCAGTACTTC
clone_size: few; j_call: TRBJ2-5; d_call: -; v_call: TRBV7-2; cdr3_aa: CASSPSYQETQYF; cdr3_nt: TGTGCCAGCAGCCCTTCGTACCAAGAGACCCAGTACTTC
clone_size: -; j_call: TRBJ2-7; d_call: -; v_call: TRBV5-4; cdr3_aa: CASSLRGEVLREQYF; cdr3_nt: TGTGCCAGCAGCTTGAGGGGCGAGGTTCTACGAGAGCAGTACTTC
clone_size: -; j_call: TRBJ2-7; d_call: -; v_call: TRBV6-5; cdr3_aa: CASSTQYEQYF; cdr3_nt: TGTGCCAGCAGCACTCAATACGAGCAGTACTTC
clone_size: -; j_call: TRBJ2-1; d_call: TRBD1; v_call: TRBV5-1; cdr3_aa: CASSLVDARGRKSYNEQFF; cdr3_nt: TGCGCCAGCAGCTTGGTAGACGCCAGGGGGCGCAAATCCTACAATGAGCAGTTCTTC
clone_size: -; j_call: TRBJ1-1; d_call: -; v_call: TRBV7-9; cdr3_aa: CASRSRGGTEAFF; cdr3_nt: TGTGCCAGCAGGAGCCGAGGGGGCACTGAAGCTTTCTTT
clone_size: -; j_call: TRBJ1-4; d_call: -; v_call: TRBV19; cdr3_aa: CATQSGRGGSNEKLFF; cdr3_nt: TGTGCCACTCAATCAGGGCGGGGAGGATCTAATGAAAAACTGTTTTTT
clone_size: -; j_call: TRBJ1-2; d_call: -; v_call: TRBV7-2; cdr3_aa: CASSLAGGPSYGYTF; cdr3_nt: TGTGCCAGCAGCTTAGCCGGGGGGCCCTCCTATGGCTACACCTTC
clone_size: once; j_call: TRBJ1-6; d_call: TRBD1; v_call: TRBV5-4; cdr3_aa: CASRHVPGTGDYNSPLHF; cdr3_nt: TGTGCCAGCAGACACGTACCGGGGACAGGCGACTATAATTCACCCCTCCACTTT
clone_size: once; j_call: TRBJ2-5; d_call: -; v_call: TRBV14; cdr3_aa: CASSQRQGIGLETQYF; cdr3_nt: TGTGCCAGCAGCCAGCGTCAGGGAATTGGGCTTGAGACCCAGTACTTC
clone_size: once; j_call: TRBJ2-5; d_call: TRBD2; v_call: TRBV4-3; cdr3_aa: CASSQTGTSHATETQYF; cdr3_nt: TGCGCCAGCAGCCAAACCGGGACTAGCCACGCAACTGAGACCCAGTACTTC
clone_size: -; j_call: TRBJ2-6; d_call: TRBD2; v_call: TRBV5-5; cdr3_aa: CASTPTSGVTGANVLTF; cdr3_nt: TGTGCCAGCACCCCGACTAGCGGGGTGACTGGGGCCAACGTCCTGACTTTC
clone_size: -; j_call: TRBJ1-2; d_call: -; v_call: TRBV7-9; cdr3_aa: CASSLGPESGAYGYTF; cdr3_nt: TGTGCCAGCAGCTTAGGACCGGAGTCAGGGGCATATGGCTACACCTTC
clone_size: -; j_call: TRBJ2-3; d_call: TRBD1; v_call: TRBV7-7; cdr3_aa: CASSPSGGDTQYF; cdr3_nt: TGTGCTAGCAGCCCCTCAGGGGGAGATACGCAGTATTTT
clone_size: -; j_call: TRBJ1-1; d_call: -; v_call: TRBV19; cdr3_aa: CASRIQGNTEAFF; cdr3_nt: TGTGCCAGTAGAATTCAGGGAAACACTGAAGCTTTCTTT
clone_size: -; j_call: TRBJ1-5; d_call: TRBD1; v_call: TRBV27; cdr3_aa: CASTPGIQGQADSNQPQHF; cdr3_nt: TGTGCCAGCACCCCAGGCATCCAGGGACAGGCGGATAGCAATCAGCCCCAGCATTTT
clone_size: -; j_call: TRBJ1-3; d_call: -; v_call: TRBV6-1; cdr3_aa: CASSEWGGGNTIYF; cdr3_nt: TGTGCCAGCAGTGAATGGGGAGGCGGAAACACCATATATTTT
clone_size: -; j_call: TRBJ1-2; d_call: TRBD1; v_call: TRBV28; cdr3_aa: CASRIATGGDYGYTF; cdr3_nt: TGTGCCAGCAGGATTGCCACAGGGGGAGACTATGGCTACACCTTC
clone_size: -; j_call: TRBJ1-1; d_call: -; v_call: TRBV5-6; cdr3_aa: CASSLRATNTEAFF; cdr3_nt: TGTGCCAGCAGCCTGCGGGCCACGAACACTGAAGCTTTCTTT
clone_size: -; j_call: TRBJ1-6; d_call: -; v_call: TRBV9; cdr3_aa: CASSVAPGNSPLHF; cdr3_nt: TGTGCCAGCAGCGTAGCGCCAGGGAATTCACCCCTCCACTTT
clone_size: -; j_call: TRBJ2-5; d_call: TRBD1; v_call: TRBV27; cdr3_aa: CASSLGRQGPQETQYF; cdr3_nt: TGTGCCAGCAGTTTAGGGAGACAGGGCCCGCAAGAGACCCAGTACTTC
clone_size: -; j_call: TRBJ1-5; d_call: -; v_call: TRBV5-8; cdr3_aa: CASSRTWQPQHF; cdr3_nt: TGTGCCAGCAGCCGGACATGGCAGCCCCAGCATTTT
clone_size: -; j_call: TRBJ1-1; d_call: -; v_call: TRBV2; cdr3_aa: CASKGVKVNTEAFF; cdr3_nt: TGTGCCAGCAAGGGGGTGAAGGTGAACACTGAAGCTTTCTTT
clone_size: -; j_call: TRBJ1-2; d_call: TRBD1; v_call: TRBV19; cdr3_aa: CASDRTGHGYTF; cdr3_nt: TGTGCCAGTGATAGGACAGGGCATGGCTACACCTTC
clone_size: -; j_call: TRBJ1-3; d_call: -; v_call: TRBV28; cdr3_aa: CASRGPGRWEIGNTIYF; cdr3_nt: TGTGCCAGCAGGGGCCCCGGGAGGTGGGAAATCGGAAACACCATATATTTT
clone_size: -; j_call: TRBJ2-2; d_call: -; v_call: TRBV21-1; cdr3_aa: CASSKGDGGVTGELFF; cdr3_nt: TGTGCCAGCAGCAAGGGGGATGGGGGGGTCACCGGGGAGCTGTTTTTT
clone_size: -; j_call: TRBJ2-1; d_call: -; v_call: TRBV15; cdr3_aa: CATSRKLYDEQFF; cdr3_nt: TGTGCCACCAGCAGAAAGCTTTATGATGAGCAGTTCTTC
clone_size: -; j_call: TRBJ2-2; d_call: TRBD2; v_call: TRBV4-2; cdr3_aa: CASSLSVAGGANTGELFF; cdr3_nt: TGTGCCAGCAGCCTCTCCGTGGCGGGGGGCGCGAACACCGGGGAGCTGTTTTTT
clone_size: -; j_call: TRBJ2-7; d_call: -; v_call: TRBV4-2; cdr3_aa: CASSPSGTPEQYF; cdr3_nt: TGTGCCAGCAGCCCCTCAGGGACTCCTGAGCAGTACTTC
clone_size: -; j_call: TRBJ2-7; d_call: -; v_call: TRBV7-2; cdr3_aa: CASSFSRVEQYF; cdr3_nt: TGTGCCAGCAGCTTCTCGCGGGTCGAGCAGTACTTC
clone_size: -; j_call: TRBJ2-1; d_call: TRBD2; v_call: TRBV20-1; cdr3_aa: CSAIPAGGQFF; cdr3_nt: TGCAGTGCCATCCCTGCGGGGGGGCAGTTCTTC
clone_size: -; j_call: TRBJ1-1; d_call: -; v_call: TRBV9; cdr3_aa: CASSVGQKNTEAFF; cdr3_nt: TGTGCCAGCAGCGTAGGCCAGAAGAACACTGAAGCTTTCTTT
clone_size: -; j_call: TRBJ2-6; d_call: -; v_call: TRBV10-3; cdr3_aa: CAISESHLAKPSPGANVLTF; cdr3_nt: TGTGCCATCAGTGAGTCCCATCTGGCAAAACCCTCTCCTGGGGCCAACGTCCTGACTTTC
clone_size: -; j_call: TRBJ1-5; d_call: TRBD1; v_call: TRBV7-2; cdr3_aa: CASSIGQGRENQPQHF; cdr3_nt: TGTGCCAGCAGCATCGGACAGGGGAGGGAGAATCAGCCCCAGCATTTT
clone_size: -; j_call: TRBJ2-3; d_call: -; v_call: TRBV6-5; cdr3_aa: CASSYSAGSEDTQYF; cdr3_nt: TGTGCCAGCAGTTACTCAGCAGGGTCGGAGGATACGCAGTATTTT
clone_size: -; j_call: TRBJ2-6; d_call: -; v_call: TRBV9; cdr3_aa: CASSVTAHLVGANVLTF; cdr3_nt: TGTGCCAGCAGCGTAACAGCCCACCTTGTCGGGGCCAACGTCCTGACTTTC
clone_size: -; j_call: TRBJ1-2; d_call: -; v_call: TRBV11-2; cdr3_aa: CASSLGGDWGFGYTF; cdr3_nt: TGTGCCAGCAGCTTGGGGGGGGATTGGGGGTTTGGCTACACCTTC
clone_size: -; j_call: TRBJ2-6; d_call: -; v_call: TRBV29-1; cdr3_aa: CSVYPSGANVLTF; cdr3_nt: TGCAGCGTCTACCCTTCCGGGGCCAACGTCCTGACTTTC